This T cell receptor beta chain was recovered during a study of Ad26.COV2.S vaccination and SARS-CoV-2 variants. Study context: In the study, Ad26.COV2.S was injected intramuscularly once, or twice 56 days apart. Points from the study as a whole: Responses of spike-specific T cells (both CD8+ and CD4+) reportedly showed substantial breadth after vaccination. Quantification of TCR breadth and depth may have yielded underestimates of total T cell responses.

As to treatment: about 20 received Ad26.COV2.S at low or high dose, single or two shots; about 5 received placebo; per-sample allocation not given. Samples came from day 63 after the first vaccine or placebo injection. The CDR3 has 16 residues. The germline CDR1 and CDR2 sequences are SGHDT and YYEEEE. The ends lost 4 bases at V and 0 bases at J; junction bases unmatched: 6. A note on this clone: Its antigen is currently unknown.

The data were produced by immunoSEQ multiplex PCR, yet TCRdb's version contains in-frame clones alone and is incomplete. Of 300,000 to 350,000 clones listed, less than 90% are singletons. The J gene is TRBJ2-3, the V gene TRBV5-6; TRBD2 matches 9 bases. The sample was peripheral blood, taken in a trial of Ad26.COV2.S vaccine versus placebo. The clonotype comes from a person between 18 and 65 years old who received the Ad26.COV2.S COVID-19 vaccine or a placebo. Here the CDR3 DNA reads TGTGCCAGCAGCGCGGGACTAGCAGCTAGCACAGATACGCAGTATTTT. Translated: CASSAGLAASTDTQYF.